Listed below are T cell receptor beta chains from one sample, sequenced in a study of STAT5B mutations in CD4+ large granular lymphocyte leukemia. Sequenced by immunoSEQ multiplex PCR; TCRdb stores in-frame clones only, minus some. The sample carries over 35,000 clones, around 81% recorded once. The sequencing input was CD4+ T cells from blood buffy coats. Source of these receptors: a human donor in good health. Each CDR3 is given with its conserved first and last residue. Each record gives: V gene, CDR3 length, J gene, D gene, clone size, CDR3 protein, CDR3 DNA. D genes are given only for firm matches. Not every row has a clone size; where given, it reads once, few, many or a size class.

>TRBV19|16|TRBJ2-3|TRBD2|-
CASSTSSGGSTDTQYF
TGTGCCAGTAGTACCTCTAGCGGGGGAAGCACAGATACGCAGTATTTT
>TRBV27|14|TRBJ2-3|-|-
CASSPLKGADTQYF
TGTGCCAGCAGTCCCCTTAAGGGGGCAGATACGCAGTATTTT
>TRBV10-1|14|TRBJ1-3|-|-
CASRQASSGNTIYF
TGCGCCAGCAGACAGGCTAGCTCTGGAAACACCATATATTTT
>TRBV4-1|19|TRBJ2-3|TRBD2|-
CASSQERGRVAGSTDTQYF
TGCGCCAGCAGCCAAGAACGGGGAAGGGTAGCGGGGAGCACAGATACGCAGTATTTT
>TRBV19|17|TRBJ1-3|-|-
CASSISGQPPSGNTIYF
TGTGCCAGTAGTATTTCAGGGCAGCCTCCCTCTGGAAACACCATATATTTT
>TRBV19|15|TRBJ1-4|-|-
CASTRGGATNEKLFF
TGTGCCAGTACCCGGGGCGGAGCAACTAATGAAAAACTGTTTTTT
>TRBV5-8|12|TRBJ1-1|-|-
CASSPGRHEAFF
TGTGCCAGCAGCCCCGGGAGGCATGAAGCTTTCTTT
>TRBV5-4|14|TRBJ2-7|TRBD1|-
CASSQTGGAYEQYF
TGTGCCAGCAGCCAGACAGGGGGGGCCTACGAGCAGTACTTC
>TRBV7-9|16|TRBJ1-3|-|medium-sized
CASSFLQGAAGNTIYF
TGTGCCAGCAGCTTCCTTCAAGGGGCGGCTGGAAACACCATATATTTT
>TRBV7-9|17|TRBJ2-3|TRBD2|-
CASSQGTSEFSTDTQYF
TGTGCCAGCAGCCAGGGGACTAGCGAATTTAGCACAGATACGCAGTATTTT
>TRBV6-1|12|TRBJ1-1|-|-
CASERDMRGAFF
TGTGCCAGCGAGAGGGACATGAGGGGAGCTTTCTTT
>TRBV12-2|15|TRBJ2-7|-|-
CASRFATGTLDSKYF
-
>TRBV19|16|TRBJ1-2|-|-
CASSPSEGGLHYGYTF
TGTGCCAGTAGCCCCTCCGAGGGCGGTCTGCACTATGGCTACACCTTC
>TRBV27|14|TRBJ1-2|-|-
CASSPGRDFGGYTF
TGTGCCAGCAGTCCAGGACGGGACTTCGGCGGCTACACCTTC
>TRBV6-1|16|TRBJ1-5|-|once
CASSEMLQGGAQPQHF
TGTGCCAGCAGTGAAATGTTACAGGGAGGGGCTCAGCCCCAGCATTTT
>TRBV5-4|15|TRBJ1-1|TRBD1|-
CASSLDRGMNTEAFF
TGTGCCAGCAGCTTAGACAGGGGGATGAACACTGAAGCTTTCTTT
>TRBV7-8|14|TRBJ2-7|-|-
CASSLTVGNYEQYF
TGTGCCAGCAGCTTAACAGTAGGGAACTACGAGCAGTACTTC
>TRBV27|14|TRBJ1-1|TRBD1|-
CASSGGTANTEAFF
TGTGCCAGCAGTGGGGGGACAGCGAACACTGAAGCTTTCTTT
>TRBV20-1|9|TRBJ2-7|-|-
CSVGDEQYF
TGCAGTGTAGGGGACGAGCAGTACTTC
>TRBV9|14|TRBJ2-3|-|-
CASSLGWWQDTQYF
TGTGCCAGCAGCCTAGGGTGGTGGCAAGATACGCAGTATTTT
>TRBV7-3|14|TRBJ2-7|-|-
CASSLKPGTYEQYF
TGTGCCAGCAGCCTCAAGCCGGGGACCTACGAGCAGTACTTC
>TRBV5-1|15|TRBJ2-2|TRBD1|-
CASSPGQGSSGELFF
TGCGCCAGCAGCCCGGGACAGGGAAGTTCCGGGGAGCTGTTTTTT
>TRBV6-5|14|TRBJ1-1|TRBD1|-
CASTMTGGFTEAFF
TGTGCCAGCACCATGACAGGGGGCTTCACTGAAGCTTTCTTT
>TRBV9|15|TRBJ2-3|-|-
CASNRLDFGPDTQYF
-